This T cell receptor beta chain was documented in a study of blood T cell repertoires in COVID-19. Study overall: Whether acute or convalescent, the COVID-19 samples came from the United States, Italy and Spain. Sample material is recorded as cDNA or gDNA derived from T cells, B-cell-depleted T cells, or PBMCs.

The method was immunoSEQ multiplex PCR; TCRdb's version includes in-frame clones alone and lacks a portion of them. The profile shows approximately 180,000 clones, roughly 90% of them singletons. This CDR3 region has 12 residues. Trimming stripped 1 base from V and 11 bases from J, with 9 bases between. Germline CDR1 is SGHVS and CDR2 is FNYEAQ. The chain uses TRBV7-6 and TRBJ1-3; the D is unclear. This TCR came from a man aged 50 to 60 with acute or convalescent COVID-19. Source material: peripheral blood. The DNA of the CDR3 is TGTGCCAGCAGCTTAGGACCCGCGGCCATATATTTT. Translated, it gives CASSLGPAAIYF.